These T cell receptor beta chains were read from a single sample in a study of OX40 agonist ivuxolimab in advanced cancers. Sequencing was performed with immunoSEQ multiplex PCR; in TCRdb, only in-frame clones are kept and a portion is missing. Of approximately 74,000 clones listed, approximately 85% are singletons. The input for sequencing was CD4+ or CD8+ T cells sorted from blood, taken in a trial of the OX40 agonist ivuxolimab. These receptors all stem from an adult with an advanced solid tumor such as melanoma, head and neck, liver or kidney cancer. Each CDR3 is given with its conserved first and last residue. The D gene is left open where the match is weak. For some rows the clone size is stated as once, few or many, or as a class when expanded; others skip it.

TRBV30	NA	NA	TRBJ2-7	TGTGCCTGGAGTGCCCCGATGGGCCGCTACGAGCAGTACTTC	CAWSAPMGRYEQYF
TRBV27	NA	NA	TRBJ1-6	TGTGCCAGCAGTTCGGGTCTCTACGGTTCACCCCTCCACTTT	CASSSGLYGSPLHF
TRBV20-1	TRBD1	NA	TRBJ1-2	TGCAGTGCATACCCCAGGGGGCCTCACACCTTC	CSAYPRGPHTF
TRBV28	NA	NA	TRBJ2-7	TGTGCCAGCAGTTGGAGCTCCTACGAGCAGTACTTC	CASSWSSYEQYF
TRBV7-8	NA	NA	TRBJ2-1	TGTGCCAGCAGCTTAAATTCAGGGGGGCTGGATGAGCAGTTCTTC	CASSLNSGGLDEQFF
TRBV30	NA	NA	TRBJ1-1	TGTGCCTGGAGTGTAAGGGGACGACCGAACACTGAAGCTTTCTTT	CAWSVRGRPNTEAFF
TRBV19	NA	NA	TRBJ1-5	TGTGCCAGTAGCCGACTCACTCAGGGCTCAGGTCAGCCCCAGCATTTT	CASSRLTQGSGQPQHF
TRBV5-4	NA	once	TRBJ2-7	TGTGCCAGCAGCTTGGCGCCCGGACCGTCCCGGGGGCAGTACTTC	CASSLAPGPSRGQYF
TRBV11-2	NA	NA	TRBJ2-5	TGTGCCAGCAGCTTAGGAGGGCCGGAGACCCAGTACTTC	CASSLGGPETQYF
TRBV9	TRBD1	NA	TRBJ2-2	TGTGCCAGCAGCGTAGGGTTTACAGGGGGCGCATCCGGGGAGCTGTTTTTT	CASSVGFTGGASGELFF
TRBV27	NA	NA	TRBJ1-2	TGTGCCAGCAGTCGAGACAGCCGGCAAGGCTACACCTTC	CASSRDSRQGYTF
TRBV6-5	NA	NA	TRBJ2-5	TGTGCCAGCAGTCGTCAGTGGCAAGAGACCCAGTACTTC	CASSRQWQETQYF
TRBV5-6	NA	NA	TRBJ2-3	TGTGCCAGCAATCCTCGTCCCGTGCATACGCAGTATTTT	CASNPRPVHTQYF
TRBV28	NA	NA	TRBJ1-5	TGTGCCAGCAGCGCTGACAGTTTCGGGCAGCCCCAGCATTTT	CASSADSFGQPQHF
TRBV10-3	NA	NA	TRBJ1-1	TGTGCCATCAGTGGTCAGTCGGCTGAAGCTTTCTTT	CAISGQSAEAFF
TRBV29-1	NA	NA	TRBJ2-5	TGCAGCGTTGCGTCAGATCCTATGACCCAGTACTTC	CSVASDPMTQYF
TRBV5-4	TRBD1	NA	TRBJ2-2	TGTGCCAGCAGCATCGGGGACAGGGGTCGGGCGAACACCGGGGAGCTGTTTTTT	CASSIGDRGRANTGELFF